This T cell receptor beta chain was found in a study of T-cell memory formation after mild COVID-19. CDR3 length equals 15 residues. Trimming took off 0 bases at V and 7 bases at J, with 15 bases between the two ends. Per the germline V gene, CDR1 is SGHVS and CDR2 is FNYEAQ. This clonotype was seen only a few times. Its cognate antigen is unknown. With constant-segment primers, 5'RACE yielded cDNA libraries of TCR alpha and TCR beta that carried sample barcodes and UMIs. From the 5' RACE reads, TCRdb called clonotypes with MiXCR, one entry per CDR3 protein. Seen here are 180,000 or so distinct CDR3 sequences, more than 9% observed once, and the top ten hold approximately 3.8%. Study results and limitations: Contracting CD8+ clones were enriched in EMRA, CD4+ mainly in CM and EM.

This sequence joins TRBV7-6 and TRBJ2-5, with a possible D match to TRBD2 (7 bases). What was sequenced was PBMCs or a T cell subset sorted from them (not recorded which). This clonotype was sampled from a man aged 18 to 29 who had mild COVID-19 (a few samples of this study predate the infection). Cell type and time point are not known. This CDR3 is CASSLAPGGGGTQYF. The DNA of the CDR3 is TGTGCCAGCAGCTTAGCCCCCGGAGGGGGGGGGACCCAGTACTTC.